Listed below are T cell receptor beta chains from one sample, sequenced in a study of monozygotic twins with inflammatory bowel disease. TCRdb re-called the 5' RACE reads, yielding one record per CDR3 amino acid sequence without DNA. The sample features 400,000 to 500,000 distinct CDR3 sequences, with roughly 2.5% in its top ten. Sequenced input: blood. These receptors were collected from a human donor with ulcerative colitis or Crohn's disease, or a healthy co-twin of an affected twin (not recorded which). CDR3s include the opening cysteine and the closing phenylalanine or tryptophan. The order of the fields is V gene, J gene, CDR3 protein.

V gene: TRBV28
J gene: TRBJ2-1
CDR3 protein: CASSLQLGAGRYEQFF

V gene: TRBV19
J gene: TRBJ1-1
CDR3 protein: CASSPFETPAEAFF

V gene: TRBV12-3/TRBV12-4
J gene: TRBJ2-3
CDR3 protein: CASGTRRSTDTQYF

V gene: TRBV5-1
J gene: TRBJ2-7
CDR3 protein: CASSLGQGLSREQYF

V gene: TRBV15
J gene: TRBJ2-1
CDR3 protein: CATSRGAGVYNEQFF

V gene: TRBV7-3
J gene: TRBJ2-2
CDR3 protein: CASSSMTSGRGTGELFF

V gene: TRBV6-6
J gene: TRBJ2-1
CDR3 protein: CASRRGGQNNEQFF

V gene: TRBV21-1
J gene: TRBJ2-3
CDR3 protein: CASSNLGREETDTQYF

V gene: TRBV5-6
J gene: TRBJ2-2
CDR3 protein: CASSLEEEQQYTGELFF

V gene: TRBV28
J gene: TRBJ1-4
CDR3 protein: CASSFSGGPVTEKLFF

V gene: TRBV5-4
J gene: TRBJ2-3
CDR3 protein: CASSLMERLTDTQYF

V gene: TRBV9
J gene: TRBJ2-3
CDR3 protein: CASSDRQRSTDTQYF

V gene: TRBV12-3/TRBV12-4
J gene: TRBJ2-7
CDR3 protein: CASSGGGVRQFEQYF

V gene: TRBV20-1
J gene: TRBJ1-2
CDR3 protein: CSARARETGGYTF

V gene: TRBV12-3/TRBV12-4
J gene: TRBJ1-1
CDR3 protein: CASSIQENTEAFF

V gene: TRBV5-4
J gene: TRBJ2-2
CDR3 protein: CASSFNTNTGELFF

V gene: TRBV18
J gene: TRBJ2-2
CDR3 protein: CASSPPLVAGDELFF

V gene: TRBV12-3/TRBV12-4
J gene: TRBJ2-4
CDR3 protein: CASTLTIAKNIQYF

V gene: TRBV18
J gene: TRBJ2-6
CDR3 protein: CASSRVPGISSSGANVLTF

V gene: TRBV11-1
J gene: TRBJ2-1
CDR3 protein: CASSLASGRASYNEQFF

V gene: TRBV5-6
J gene: TRBJ2-2
CDR3 protein: CASSLLIPTGGRDGELFF

V gene: TRBV13
J gene: TRBJ2-1
CDR3 protein: CASGGRGGANEQFF

V gene: TRBV28
J gene: TRBJ1-5
CDR3 protein: CASRRTGSNQPQHF

V gene: TRBV7-2
J gene: TRBJ2-7
CDR3 protein: CASSLDRAGQYF

V gene: TRBV20-1
J gene: TRBJ1-1
CDR3 protein: CSARLGGSGAFF

V gene: TRBV5-1
J gene: TRBJ2-2
CDR3 protein: CASSLVTGGGYAELFF

V gene: TRBV10-2
J gene: TRBJ1-6
CDR3 protein: CASSDRGAFSPLHF

V gene: TRBV5-6
J gene: TRBJ2-3
CDR3 protein: CTSSLLAGARTDTQYF

V gene: TRBV5-1
J gene: TRBJ1-1
CDR3 protein: CASSLYENTEAFF

V gene: TRBV12-3/TRBV12-4
J gene: TRBJ1-2
CDR3 protein: CASIPDRENGYTF

V gene: TRBV11-1
J gene: TRBJ2-1
CDR3 protein: CASSLRGLAPSYNEQFF

V gene: TRBV28
J gene: TRBJ2-1
CDR3 protein: CASSQHQRENRKGEQFF

V gene: TRBV5-1
J gene: TRBJ1-2
CDR3 protein: CASSPGQGVQGYGYTF

V gene: TRBV7-2
J gene: TRBJ2-7
CDR3 protein: CATASRQEQYF

V gene: TRBV28
J gene: TRBJ1-2
CDR3 protein: CASRIRRIANYGYTF

V gene: TRBV6-2/TRBV6-3
J gene: TRBJ2-1
CDR3 protein: CASSLAVRTYNEQFF

V gene: TRBV7-2
J gene: TRBJ2-1
CDR3 protein: CASSLIWGNNEQFF

V gene: TRBV7-2
J gene: TRBJ2-2
CDR3 protein: CASRDWGGPGTGELFF

V gene: TRBV12-3/TRBV12-4
J gene: TRBJ2-5
CDR3 protein: CASRDLGVQYF

V gene: TRBV18
J gene: TRBJ1-5
CDR3 protein: CASSPRGTGGVQPQHF

V gene: TRBV4-1
J gene: TRBJ1-5
CDR3 protein: CASSQDGIQPQHF

V gene: TRBV20-1
J gene: TRBJ1-5
CDR3 protein: CSARGPQTGGLGPQHF

V gene: TRBV29-1
J gene: TRBJ1-1
CDR3 protein: CSGADRGRNTEAFF

V gene: TRBV6-6
J gene: TRBJ1-2
CDR3 protein: CASSYSTALYGYTF

V gene: TRBV30
J gene: TRBJ1-5
CDR3 protein: CAWSRGNNQPQHF

V gene: TRBV19
J gene: TRBJ1-6
CDR3 protein: CASSMAGANSPLHF

V gene: TRBV7-9
J gene: TRBJ1-5
CDR3 protein: CASSFGRQPQHF

V gene: TRBV7-2
J gene: TRBJ2-3
CDR3 protein: CASRRWGAGVADTQYF

V gene: TRBV29-1
J gene: TRBJ2-1
CDR3 protein: CSATDRPYNEQFF

V gene: TRBV28
J gene: TRBJ1-1
CDR3 protein: CASGRGLMNTEAFF

V gene: TRBV5-6
J gene: TRBJ1-2
CDR3 protein: CASSERQGGDGYTF

V gene: TRBV5-1
J gene: TRBJ2-7
CDR3 protein: CASSLGGQGYEQYF

V gene: TRBV5-6
J gene: TRBJ2-7
CDR3 protein: CASSLGGPGEQYF